These 30 T cell receptor beta chains came from one sample sequenced in a study of cytomegalovirus exposure and HLA in healthy donors. The PCR was carried out with 60 Vbeta primers and 13 Jbeta primers. TCRdb's table, derived via immunoSEQ multiplex PCR, lists solely in-frame clones and lacks some. This sample's table reports around 150,000 clones. Sequenced: PBMCs. The receptors shown here come from a man aged 40-50 years in good health and CMV-seronegative.

This chain connects TRBV6-6 to TRBJ1-1; 8 nucleotides agree with TRBD1. The V gene's germline CDR1 is MNHNY and CDR2 SVGAGI (reference sequence). V trimming: 6 bases; J trimming: 3 bases; junction bases outside the gene matches: 6. CDR3 length equals 14 residues. CDR3: CASSSGTGDTEAFF. The CDR3, as DNA: TGTGCCAGCAGCTCCGGGACAGGCGACACTGAAGCTTTCTTT.

The CDR3 sequence: CASSTPPAGGNEKLFF. For the CDR3, the DNA is TGTGCCAGTAGTACCCCTCCCGCAGGGGGGAATGAAAAACTGTTTTTT. J is TRBJ1-4 and V is TRBV19; 7 nucleotides line up with TRBD1. Germline CDR1 LNHDA, CDR2 SQIVND (reference sequence). CDR3 length equals 16 residues. Unmatched junction bases numbered 10, after V lost 4 bases and J lost 5 bases.

The genes are TRBV9 and TRBJ2-3; TRBD2 matches 11 bases. The CDR3 runs 16 residues. CDR1 and CDR2 from the germline V gene are SGDLS and YYNGEE. J gave up 0 bases and V 3 bases, and 3 bases lay outside the gene matches. The DNA for the CDR3 is TGTGCCAGCAGCGCCCGACTAGCGGGGAGCACAGATACGCAGTATTTT. Amino acid sequence: CASSARLAGSTDTQYF.

The chain has TRBV7-8 and TRBJ1-4, with unresolved D. The length of the CDR3 is 16 residues. Germline CDR1 SGHVS, CDR2 FQNEAQ. Between the trimmed V and J ends, which lost 4 bases and 5 bases, there was a span of 17 bases. The CDR3 sequence is CASSSRVGRRNEKLFF. In DNA, the CDR3 is TGTGCCAGCAGCTCCCGAGTGGGGAGGAGAAATGAAAAACTGTTTTTT.

The rearrangement joins TRBV14 to TRBJ2-7; 9 nucleotides line up with TRBD2. CDR3 length: 15 residues. The V gene's germline CDR1 is SGHDN and CDR2 FVKESK. V shed 4 bases and J 5 bases; nucleotides not matched to a gene: 9. In DNA form, the CDR3 reads TGTGCCAGCAGCCCCCAGCGGGGGGCTCCCAACGAGCAGTACTTC. This translates into CASSPQRGAPNEQYF.

V gene TRBV19 combines with J gene TRBJ2-1, with D perhaps TRBD1 (7 bases). The germline V gene encodes CDR1 LNHDA and CDR2 SQIVND (reference sequence). V was trimmed by 3 bases and J by 7 bases, leaving 16 bases between them. CDR3 length equals 15 residues. CDR3: CASSIAPGGLNEQFF. The CDR3, as DNA: TGTGCCAGTAGTATTGCGCCAGGGGGACTGAATGAGCAGTTCTTC.

The chain is built from TRBV5-1 and TRBJ1-1; 8 bases fit TRBD1. Per germline, CDR1 SGHRS and CDR2 YFSETQ. J lost 0 bases, V lost 3 bases, and 7 bases had no gene match. This CDR3 is built from 16 residues. The DNA for the CDR3 is TGCGCCAGCAGCTGGACAGGGATGGGCATGAACACTGAAGCTTTCTTT. Translation: CASSWTGMGMNTEAFF.

V is TRBV9 and J is TRBJ1-2; 10 nucleotides line up with TRBD1. The ends lost 4 bases at V and 7 bases at J; junction bases unmatched: 10. Germline values: CDR1 SGDLS, CDR2 YYNGEE. This CDR3 contains 15 residues. This chain's CDR3 is CASSPGQGVLGGYTF. CDR3 coding DNA: TGTGCCAGCAGCCCCGGACAGGGGGTTTTAGGTGGCTACACCTTC.

The V and J genes are TRBV5-6 and TRBJ1-4; perhaps TRBD1 as D (6 bases). The germline gives CDR1 SGHDT, CDR2 YYEEEE. The CDR3 contains 14 residues. Trimming stripped 0 bases from V and 8 bases from J, with 11 bases between. CDR3 in DNA: TGTGCCAGCAGCTTGGCGGGGGGCAGGGAAAAACTGTTTTTT. Residues: CASSLAGGREKLFF.

To note about this clone: Other DNA sequences from this sample encode an identical CDR3 as well. The J gene is TRBJ1-4, the V gene TRBV25-1; possibly TRBD1 for D (6 bases). The CDR3 is 15 residues long. V was pared by 5 bases and J by 0 bases, with 10 bases between. Germline V lookup: CDR1 MGHDK, CDR2 SYGVNS. The CDR3 region has the DNA TGTGCCAGCAGTAGATGGGGGCCAACTAATGAAAAACTGTTTTTT. Residues: CASSRWGPTNEKLFF.

The chain combines TRBV13 with TRBJ2-5; D uncertain. The CDR3 totals 13 residues. The V gene's germline CDR1 is PRHDT and CDR2 FYEKMQ (reference sequence). V gave up 4 bases and J gave up 4 bases, with 10 bases separating them. The DNA of the CDR3 is TGTGCCAGCAGCTGGTCTAGAGGAGAGACCCAGTACTTC. It is translated as CASSWSRGETQYF.

V gene TRBV7-2 combines with J gene TRBJ1-2; D is perhaps TRBD1 (6 bases). Trimming removed 5 bases from V and 4 bases from J, with 17 bases in between. Germline V gene sequence: CDR1 SGHTA, CDR2 FQGNSA. There are 15 residues in the CDR3. The CDR3 nucleotides are TGTGCCAGCAGCCTCAGTGGCAGGGGTGGCTATGGCTACACCTTC. Translation: CASSLSGRGGYGYTF.

The V gene is TRBV15, the J gene TRBJ2-1; D is ambiguous. Germline V gene data show CDR1 as LNHNV and CDR2 as YYDKDF (reference sequence). Trimming took 0 bases from V and 4 from J, leaving 10 bases between them. The CDR3 runs 15 residues. CDR3 loop: CATSRDRPGYNEQFF. The CDR3 DNA sequence: TGTGCCACCAGCAGAGATCGACCAGGTTACAATGAGCAGTTCTTC.

The chain joins TRBV2 to TRBJ2-1; 9 nucleotides agree with TRBD2. The CDR3 has 15 residues. V shed 8 bases and J 9 bases; nucleotides not matched to a gene: 14. In germline, CDR1 is SNHLY, CDR2 FYNNEI. The CDR3 DNA follows: TGTGCCAGCGATTTGCGGGGGGGCCAGGGCAGTGAGCAGTTCTTC. Translating gives CASDLRGGQGSEQFF.

The chain uses TRBV29-1 and TRBJ2-5; TRBD2 might be the D (5 bases). CDR3 length equals 11 residues. Germline lookup yields CDR1 SQVTM and CDR2 ANQGSEA. V was pared by 7 bases and J by 5 bases, with 11 bases between. In DNA form, the CDR3 reads TGCAGCGAGGGCGAGGGCGAGACCCAGTACTTC. Translating it yields CSEGEGETQYF.

This sequence joins TRBV4-1 and TRBJ1-6, with TRBD1 matching 10 bases. V trimming: 4 bases; J trimming: 8 bases; junction bases outside the gene matches: 5. Per the germline V gene, CDR1 is MGHRA and CDR2 is YSYEKL. The CDR3 length is 15 residues. Here the CDR3 reads CASSPSGTGDSPLHF. In nucleotides, the CDR3 is TGCGCCAGCAGCCCCTCCGGGACAGGGGATTCACCCCTCCACTTT.

The chain combines TRBV6-6 with TRBJ2-7; D may be TRBD2 (5 bases). The CDR3 runs to 14 residues. Germline V lookup: CDR1 MNHNY, CDR2 SVGAGI (reference sequence). V lost 2 bases and J lost 0, with 8 bases in between. The CDR3 protein is CASSYETNSYEQYF. In DNA, the CDR3 is TGTGCCAGCAGTTACGAGACTAACTCCTACGAGCAGTACTTC.

V usage is TRBV2 and J usage is TRBJ2-5; possible D gene TRBD2, 5 bases. The germline gives CDR1 SNHLY, CDR2 FYNNEI. The CDR3 contains 12 residues. V lost 7 bases to trimming and J lost 5 bases, with 11 bases between them. CDR3 sequence: CASTQRRETQYF. The DNA of the CDR3 is TGTGCCAGCACCCAGCGGCGGGAGACCCAGTACTTC.

The gene calls are TRBV7-3 and TRBJ2-3; D ambiguous. V was pared by 2 bases and J by 3 bases, with 12 bases between. This CDR3 has 15 amino acids. Germline loops: CDR1 SGHTA, CDR2 FQGTGA. The DNA of the CDR3 is TGTGCCAGCAGCTTAGTTTACCTGAGGACAGATACGCAGTATTTT. It translates to CASSLVYLRTDTQYF.

This rearrangement joins TRBV28 to TRBJ2-5; a weak D match, TRBD2 (7 bases). The V gene's germline CDR1 is MDHEN and CDR2 SYDVKM. There are 15 residues in the CDR3. The V end lost 5 bases, the J end lost 7 bases, and 20 bases lay between the germline ends. The CDR3 region is CASSPPRGASGTQYF. Here the CDR3 DNA reads TGTGCCAGCAGTCCCCCCCGGGGGGCGTCTGGGACCCAGTACTTC.

The rearrangement links TRBV19 to TRBJ2-7; D is possibly TRBD1 (6 bases). Trimming pared 6 bases from V and 4 bases from J, leaving 10 bases between. This CDR3 spans 12 amino acids. In germline, CDR1 is LNHDA, CDR2 SQIVND (reference sequence). The DNA for the CDR3 is TGTGCCAGTAGCACACAGGGTTACGAGCAGTACTTC. Its translation is CASSTQGYEQYF.

This chain links TRBV6-5 with TRBJ1-1; D remains ambiguous. Germline V gives CDR1 MNHEY, CDR2 SVGAGI. The CDR3 extends over 15 amino acids. Between the trimmed V and J ends, which lost 3 bases and 4 bases, there was a span of 15 bases. The CDR3 DNA follows: TGTGCCAGCAGTTATCGGACGAGCGGGAGCACTGAAGCTTTCTTT. It is translated as CASSYRTSGSTEAFF.

As regards this clone: The same CDR3 is also encoded by other DNA sequences in this sample. The chain combines TRBV5-1 with TRBJ1-1; D is perhaps TRBD1 (5 bases). Trimming took off 1 base at V and 1 base at J, with 8 bases between the two ends. CDR3 length: 14 amino acids. Germline assignment: CDR1 SGHRS and CDR2 YFSETQ. The CDR3: CASSLRQGNTEAFF. Written as DNA, the CDR3 is TGCGCCAGCAGCTTGAGGCAGGGGAACACTGAAGCTTTCTTT.

As for this clone: A junction boundary mismatches the germline segment, possibly from a read error. The chain couples TRBV18 to TRBJ1-1; D not resolved. Germline values: CDR1 KGHSH, CDR2 LQKENI. The CDR3 consists of 12 residues. CDR3 protein: CASSQVNSEAFF. CDR3 DNA sequence: TGTGCCAGCTCACAAGTGAACAGTGAAGCTTTCTTT. Full variable domain (rest looked up from reference TRBV18 and TRBJ1-1): NAGVMQNPRHLVRRRGQEARLRCSPMKGHSHVYWYRQLPEEGLKFMVYLQKENIIDESGMPKERFSAEFPKEGPSILRIQQVVRGDSAAYFCASSQVNSEAFFGQGTRLTVV.

The CDR3 DNA is TGTGCCAGCAGCTTTCGGACAGGGAACGAGAAACGGCAAGAAAAACTGTTTTTT. Translation: CASSFRTGNEKRQEKLFF. This rearrangement joins TRBV5-4 to TRBJ1-4; 8 positions agree with TRBD1. The germline CDR1 and CDR2 sequences are SGHNT and YYREEE (reference sequence). The CDR3 sequence is 18 residues long. Losses at the gene ends were 2 bases for V and 8 bases for J; bases not matched to a gene: 17.

The V gene is TRBV29-1, the J gene TRBJ2-5; 8 bases are a match to TRBD1. The end of the DNA fits TRBJ2-7 better, so the J call may be wrong. CDR3 length: 13 amino acids. Germline V gene sequence: CDR1 SQVTM, CDR2 ANQGSEA. CDR3 residues: CSVRDRGPYEQYF. In nucleotides, the CDR3 is TGCAGCGTGAGAGACAGGGGCCCCTACGAGCAGTACTTC.

The chain couples TRBV5-1 to TRBJ1-2; TRBD1 matches 7 bases. Germline values: CDR1 SGHRS, CDR2 YFSETQ. This CDR3 region has 13 residues. Trimming took 4 bases from V and 4 from J; bases not matched to a gene: 4. The CDR3 loop reads CASSLRQGYGYTF. The CDR3 DNA reads TGCGCCAGCAGCCTTCGACAGGGCTATGGCTACACCTTC.

The chain carries TRBV5-1 and TRBJ2-5; D remains unclear. This CDR3 has 11 residues. CDR1 SGHRS and CDR2 YFSETQ come from the germline V gene. The germline V and J ends were trimmed by 5 bases and 10 bases, with 12 bases remaining between them. The chain's CDR3 is CASREMVDQYF. The CDR3 nucleotides read TGCGCCAGCAGAGAGATGGTCGACCAGTACTTC.

The gene calls are TRBV9 and TRBJ2-3; D remains ambiguous. V was cut by 4 bases and J by 0 bases, with 6 bases left in between. The CDR3 has 13 amino acids. Germline V gene lookup returns CDR1 SGDLS and CDR2 YYNGEE. CDR3 bases: TGTGCCAGCAGCCCCTCCAGCACAGATACGCAGTATTTT. Translated: CASSPSSTDTQYF.

V is TRBV7-9 and J is TRBJ2-2; perhaps TRBD2 as D (5 bases). The ends were cut back, 3 bases at V and 5 bases at J, with 13 bases in the middle. The germline CDR1 and CDR2 sequences are SEHNR and FQNEAQ (reference sequence). The CDR3 has 15 amino acids. The CDR3 spells CASSFGNTETGELFF. The CDR3 DNA reads as TGTGCCAGCAGCTTCGGGAACACGGAGACCGGGGAGCTGTTTTTT.